These T cell receptor beta chains were read from a single sample in a study of cytomegalovirus exposure and HLA in healthy donors. Measured with immunoSEQ multiplex PCR; TCRdb has only the in-frame clones, and not every one. The sample holds over 130,000 clones, approximately 80% seen once. The sample consisted of PBMCs. The receptors come from a woman in her thirties or forties in good health and CMV-seropositive. Each CDR3 is given with its conserved first and last residue. Fields, in order: V gene, clone size, D gene, J gene, CDR3 protein, CDR3 DNA. The D gene is left open where the match is weak. Not every row has a clone size; where given, it reads once, few, many or a size class.

TRBV7-9,.,TRBD2,TRBJ2-2,CASSLVSGRPGELFF,TGTGCCAGCAGCTTAGTCAGCGGGAGGCCCGGGGAGCTGTTTTTT
TRBV6-6,.,TRBD2,TRBJ2-1,CASSPPRLADYNEQFF,TGTGCCAGCAGTCCACCTCGACTAGCGGACTACAATGAGCAGTTCTTC
TRBV18,.,.,TRBJ2-5,CASSLNLGADQETQYF,TGTGCCAGCTCACTTAACCTAGGGGCAGACCAAGAGACCCAGTACTTC
TRBV9,.,.,TRBJ2-7,CASSVDASRGEQYF,TGTGCCAGCAGCGTAGACGCTAGCCGGGGCGAGCAGTACTTC
TRBV5-1,.,.,TRBJ1-2,CASSEQGYSYGYTF,TGCGCCAGCAGCGAGCAGGGATACAGCTATGGCTACACCTTC
TRBV28,few,.,TRBJ2-6,CACGSPGRSGANVLTF,TGTGCCTGCGGGTCCCCGGGCCGTTCTGGGGCCAACGTCCTGACTTTC
TRBV7-8,once,.,TRBJ1-5,CASSLGHNQPQHF,TGTGCCAGCAGCTTAGGACACAATCAGCCCCAGCATTTT
TRBV27,.,.,TRBJ1-5,CASSSPGTRQPQHF,TGTGCCAGCAGTTCTCCAGGGACACGGCAGCCCCAGCATTTT
TRBV20-1,few,.,TRBJ2-7,CSARDSREQYF,TGCAGTGCTAGAGATAGTCGGGAGCAGTACTTC
TRBV5-1,once,.,TRBJ1-6,CASSLARADSPLHF,TGCGCCAGCAGCTTGGCCAGGGCGGATTCACCCCTCCACTTT
TRBV5-1,.,.,TRBJ2-3,CASRAGMGTDTQYF,TGCGCCAGCAGGGCGGGAATGGGCACAGATACGCAGTATTTT
TRBV9,.,TRBD2,TRBJ2-1,CAIPERTSGGYNEQFF,TGTGCCATCCCAGAAAGAACTAGCGGGGGTTACAATGAGCAGTTCTTC
TRBV28,.,TRBD1,TRBJ2-6,CASRPGQWSSGANVLTF,TGTGCCAGCAGACCGGGACAGTGGAGCTCTGGGGCCAACGTCCTGACTTTC
TRBV6-1,.,TRBD1,TRBJ2-7,CASSEATGGWGEQYF,TGTGCCAGCAGTGAAGCGACAGGGGGATGGGGCGAGCAGTACTTC
TRBV18,.,TRBD1,TRBJ1-1,CASSPPGQGAGAFF,TGTGCCAGCTCACCTCCGGGACAGGGGGCAGGAGCTTTCTTT
TRBV4-2,.,TRBD2,TRBJ2-1,CASSQGRLAANNEQFF,TGTGCCAGCAGCCAAGGCCGGCTAGCGGCTAACAATGAGCAGTTCTTC
TRBV29-1,.,.,TRBJ2-7,CSVGKNPLEEQYF,TGCAGCGTTGGAAAGAACCCTTTAGAAGAGCAGTACTTC
TRBV6-1,.,TRBD2,TRBJ2-1,CASISLGGSSEQFF,TGTGCCAGCATCTCCTTGGGCGGGAGCAGCGAGCAGTTCTTC
TRBV7-9,.,.,TRBJ2-7,CASSLRGSPYEQYF,TGTGCCAGCAGCCTCCGGGGTAGCCCCTACGAGCAGTACTTC
TRBV20-1,few,.,TRBJ1-1,CRGGQGPEAFF,TGCAGGGGGGGGCAGGGTCCTGAAGCTTTCTTT
TRBV6-5,.,.,TRBJ1-2,CASSYGRNFYGYTF,TGTGCCAGCAGTTACGGCAGGAATTTCTATGGCTACACCTTC
TRBV19,.,TRBD1,TRBJ2-5,CASSSWTGLETQYF,TGTGCCAGTAGTTCTTGGACAGGCTTGGAGACCCAGTACTTC
TRBV7-3,.,.,TRBJ2-1,CASSSGTHYNEQFF,TGTGCCAGCAGTTCCGGGACTCACTACAATGAGCAGTTCTTC
TRBV5-1,once,TRBD1,TRBJ1-2,CASSRQGIYGYTF,TGCGCCAGCAGCCGACAGGGTATTTATGGCTACACCTTC
TRBV28,.,TRBD1,TRBJ2-7,CASSLWTGATNEQYF,TGTGCCAGCAGTTTATGGACAGGGGCAACAAACGAGCAGTACTTC
TRBV7-9,.,.,TRBJ1-1,CASSSPLANEAFF,TGTGCCAGCAGTTCCCCCCTAGCTAATGAAGCTTTCTTT
TRBV5-1,.,.,TRBJ2-2,CASRDSGELFF,TGCGCCAGCAGGGACTCCGGGGAGCTGTTTTTT
TRBV6-1,.,TRBD1,TRBJ2-7,CASSVAGGLYEQYF,TGTGCCAGCAGTGTAGCAGGGGGTTTGTACGAGCAGTACTTC
TRBV6-5,.,TRBD1,TRBJ2-7,CASSRQGAVYEQYF,TGTGCCAGCAGTCGACAGGGGGCCGTATACGAGCAGTACTTC
TRBV11-1,.,TRBD1,TRBJ1-4,CASSNRGEGEKLFF,TGTGCCAGCAGCAACAGGGGAGAAGGTGAAAAACTGTTTTTT
TRBV5-1,.,.,TRBJ2-2,CASKIVSVNTGELFF,TGCGCCAGCAAGATTGTCAGCGTGAACACCGGGGAGCTGTTTTTT